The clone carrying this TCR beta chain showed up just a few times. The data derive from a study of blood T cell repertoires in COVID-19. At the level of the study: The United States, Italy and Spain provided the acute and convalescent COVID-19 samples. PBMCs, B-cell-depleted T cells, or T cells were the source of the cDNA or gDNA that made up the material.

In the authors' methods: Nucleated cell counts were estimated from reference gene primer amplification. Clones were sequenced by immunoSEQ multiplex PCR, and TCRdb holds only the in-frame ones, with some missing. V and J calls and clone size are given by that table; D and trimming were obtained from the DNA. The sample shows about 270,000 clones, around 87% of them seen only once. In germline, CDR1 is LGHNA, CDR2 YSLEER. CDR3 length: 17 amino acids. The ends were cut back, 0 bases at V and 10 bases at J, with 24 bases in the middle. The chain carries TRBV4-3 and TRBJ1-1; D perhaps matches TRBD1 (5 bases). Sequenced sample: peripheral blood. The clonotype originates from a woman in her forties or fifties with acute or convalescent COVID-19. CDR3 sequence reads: CASSQDFGDGVWGGAFF. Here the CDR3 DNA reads TGCGCCAGCAGCCAAGATTTCGGCGATGGGGTTTGGGGGGGAGCTTTCTTT.